Listed below are T cell receptor beta chains from one sample, sequenced in a study of vaccination and CD4 T cells after COVID-19. These receptors have no identified antigens. TCRdb reprocessed the PCR reads with MiXCR, giving one entry per CDR3 protein. The sample holds fewer than 7,000 distinct CDR3 sequences, roughly 70% seen once. Sequenced material: CD4+ T cells from blood, cultured in vitro. The receptors here all came from a human donor who had recovered from COVID-19. Each CDR3 is given with its conserved first and last residue. A D gene is named only where the DNA matches it firmly.

v_call d_call cdr3_aa
TRBV24-1 TRBD2 CATGTSGRETQYF
TRBV20-1 NA CSAGQNYEQYF
TRBV7-2 NA CASSWYTGEGRAFF
TRBV20-1 NA CSARVLRGGISTNEKLFF
TRBV6-1 NA CATTAAASYEQYF
TRBV7-2 NA CASSLDYSQIQHF
TRBV6-1 NA CASIMGGHYGYTF
TRBV6-5 TRBD1 CASSYSGQGFEAFF
TRBV11-3 NA CASSLEGIRDIEKLFF
TRBV6-4 TRBD1 CASSEGQGDTGELFF
TRBV6-1 NA CASSEWAGSVRNSPLHF
TRBV7-2 NA CASSPSGQYQETQYF
TRBV5-1 NA CASSLFSTGELFF
TRBV29-1 TRBD1 CSVAGQLTSYEQYF
TRBV28 NA CASSPPVSSNQPQHF
TRBV12-3/TRBV12-4 NA CASSLGRLSSYNSPLHF
TRBV12-3/TRBV12-4 NA CASSSAYEQYF
TRBV11-2 TRBD1 CASSLTTGGWADTQYF
TRBV7-9 TRBD1 CASSSQGPANTGELFF
TRBV4-1 NA CASSQDELVEAFF
TRBV7-8 NA CASSLVGVSSGANVLTF
TRBV6-5 NA CASSFTRTYDHEQYF
TRBV20-1 TRBD2 CSARTERGGVGQFF
TRBV7-6 NA CASSLMSGITNYGYTF
TRBV2 TRBD1 CASSEGTGGNTEAFF
TRBV20-1 NA CSARVRGSTDTQYF
TRBV6-5 NA CASSYWIGSGANVLTF
TRBV7-8 TRBD1 CASRQRDRAHEQYF
TRBV28 TRBD1 CASRPRGQGKADGYTF
TRBV30 NA CAWSRSRETQYF
TRBV20-1 TRBD2 CSAAGTSGGGTQYF
TRBV7-2 NA CASSFVQLYGYTF
TRBV18 NA CASSLDTRLEKLFF
TRBV19 NA CASKKTRGGQPQHF
TRBV20-1 NA CSASRAGYNTEAFF
TRBV20-1 NA CSARDRAGNGYTF
TRBV6-1 TRBD2 CASSPGSGAGEETQYF
TRBV28 NA CASSSAGQETQYF
TRBV7-2 TRBD1 CASSLSTGESYGYTF
TRBV27 NA CASSLSPTGANTEAFF
TRBV25-1 TRBD1 CASSLGTDTDTQYF
TRBV10-1 NA CASSEGGRETQYF
TRBV11-3 NA CASSRLVSAGELFF
TRBV6-1 TRBD1 CASSEIGQGRGEQFF
TRBV19 NA CASSKGTPSNQPQHF
TRBV20-1 TRBD1 CSATPPGQSNTGELFF
TRBV24-1 NA CATSDRDQPQHF
TRBV7-6 NA CASSLSIGGELFF